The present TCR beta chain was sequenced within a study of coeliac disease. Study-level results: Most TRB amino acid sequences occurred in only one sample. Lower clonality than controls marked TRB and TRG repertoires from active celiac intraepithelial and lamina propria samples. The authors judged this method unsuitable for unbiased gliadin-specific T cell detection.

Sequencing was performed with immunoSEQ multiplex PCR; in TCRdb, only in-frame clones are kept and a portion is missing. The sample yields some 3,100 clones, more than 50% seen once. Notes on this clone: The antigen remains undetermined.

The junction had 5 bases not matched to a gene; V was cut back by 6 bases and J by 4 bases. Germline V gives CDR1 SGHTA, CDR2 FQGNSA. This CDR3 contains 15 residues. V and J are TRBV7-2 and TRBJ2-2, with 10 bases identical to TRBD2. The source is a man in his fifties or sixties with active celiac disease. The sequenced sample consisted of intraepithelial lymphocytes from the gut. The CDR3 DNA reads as TGTGCCAGCAGGCGGAGCGGGGGGGTCACCGGGGAGCTGTTTTTT. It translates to CASRRSGGVTGELFF.